This note documents a single T cell receptor (beta chain) sequence. Its antigen remains undetermined. No quality values exist for individual bases; no much larger clone is one base distant. Library creation used the immunoSEQ multiplex PCR assay. The multiplex PCR relied on a mix of 60 forward primers for TCR Vbeta segments and 13 reverse primers for TCR Jbeta segments. The CDR3 region of rearranged TCR beta genes was amplified from genomic DNA with a multiplex PCR assay. On the Illumina HiSeq System, the amplified TCR beta libraries were sequenced as 87-base-pair reads. Under the source paper's analysis protocol: A later analysis tallied 75 million to 85 million unique TCR beta chains across the approximately 670 repertoires, and approximately 12 million of those chains were shared by two or more donors. Raw reads were error-corrected and collapsed into unique sequences by a nearest-neighbor algorithm in which closely related sequences were merged to remove PCR and sequencing errors. CDR3 sequences were aligned to IMGT reference sequences to assign V, D and J gene segments. For a sequence to be retained, at least a six-nucleotide match to both a V gene segment and a J gene segment was required. A rearrangement was called productive if the CDR3 had no stop codons and remained in frame with V and J, and every other rearrangement was called non-productive. Following IMGT convention, CDR3 was defined as the stretch from the second conserved V-encoded cysteine up to the conserved J-encoded phenylalanine. Sequences without an unambiguous match to a single V gene segment were excluded from the earlier analysis of 587 of the donors. An earlier analysis of several hundred of the donors called V segments functional above 56.7% productive rearrangements and segregating when the between-donor standard deviation exceeded 5%. A statistical classification framework was built to diagnose cytomegalovirus status from the catalog of TCR beta chain sequences. In a later analysis, V and J genes were assigned by comparing TCR nucleotide sequences against IMGT/GENE-DB human TR gene sequences. The TCRdist pipeline was used in a later analysis to assign CDR3 sequences and most-parsimonious VDJ recombination scenarios. In a later analysis, each TCR beta chain was defined by its CDR3 amino acid sequence together with its V-gene family, and reads lacking a unique V-gene family were excluded. To address suspected cross-contamination and a sequencing artifact, a later analysis removed several hundred highly shared, low-generation-probability nucleotide sequences. In a later analysis, a clonal expansion index was calculated for each public chain from normalized within-repertoire ranks of inferred template counts. Generation probabilities in a later analysis came from a VDJ recombination model fitted to out-of-frame rearrangements, and those results were checked against IGoR. In a later analysis, hypergeometric tests were used to score TCR-TCR, TCR-HLA and TCR-CMV co-occurrence, with a repertoire-size bias correction applied to TCR pairs. False discovery rates were estimated in a later analysis by permuting HLA or CMV assignments 20 times. In a later analysis, co-occurring TCRs were grouped using DBSCAN, with TCRdist sequence similarity added in when clustering inside HLA-allele-positive subsets. Repertoires with fewer than 30,000 or more than 120,000 public chains, plus five repertoires with anomalous nucleotide sharing, were excluded from co-occurrence clustering. TCRdb took over this immuneACCESS table, retaining in-frame rearrangements with V and J assigned. Such tables are incomplete; in checked studies, under half of the missing clones stem from an unresolved V gene, and the remainder is unexplained. That table furnishes V, J and clone size, whereas the DNA furnished D and trimming. The sample data list roughly 66,000 clones, and roughly 69% of these were observed just once. Around 2.7% of the sample comes from the top ten.

The source of the sample is a study of cytomegalovirus exposure and HLA in healthy donors (dated by TCRdb to 2015 to 2018). Regarding the research as a whole: An earlier analysis of roughly 500 of the donors reported 250 to 350 Gb of sequence data and some 100 million unique TCR beta sequences from 150 million to 200 million T cells. Every discovery cohort repertoire had been produced on one sequencing platform. HLA typing included class I and class II loci at four-digit resolution. Across around 400 genotyped donors of the cohort, an average of about 240,000 unique TCR beta nucleotide sequences per donor were sequenced, and 15% to 20% of those sequences were non-productive. The aim of the study was to test whether cataloging public T cell receptors could identify signatures of past pathogen exposure. The later analysis used no new phenotypic data to find candidate immune exposures, relying instead on TCR beta sequences and their occurrence across donors. To decide whether each TCR beta V gene segment behaved as functional or pseudogenic, an earlier analysis of approximately 600 of the donors relied on high-throughput TCR beta sequencing. Donor age, sex, ethnicity and CMV serostatus were compiled alongside the repertoire data. A later genetic analysis used genome-wide SNP genotypes for about 60% of the roughly 670 donors, treating that subset as a discovery cohort. The study combined high-throughput TCR immunosequencing, statistical association of individual TCRs with disease status, and machine learning to predict cytomegalovirus infection status. A later analysis re-analyzed previously published TCR beta repertoires from approximately 700 donors and added high-resolution HLA genotyping to study TCR occurrence patterns. The study profiled the T cell repertoires of 500 to 800 subjects by immunosequencing and related them to cytomegalovirus serostatus. Typing coverage varied by locus: about 620-630 donors for A, B, C, DRB1 and DQB1; more than 500 for DQA1; 600 to 610 for DPA1; 400 to 480 for DPB1. Besides the first cohort of around 700 subjects, a separate validation cohort made up of roughly 130 different subjects was used. Approximately 300 gigabases of sequencing data and approximately 92 million unique TCR sequences made up an early release that covered approximately 700 HLA-typed donors. About five DR-DQ haplotypes were treated as single units for association and clustering because of strong linkage in the cohort. Of the approximately 400 genotyped donors, about 80% fell in the genetic ancestry cluster associated with self-reported Caucasian donors. On the study overall, not on this receptor specifically: Presence/absence analyses assumed roughly uniform sequencing depth across donors, an assumption that may not hold. In a later analysis, TCR association rates were found to vary across HLA loci, with the most associated TCRs seen for DRB1 alleles and the fewest for HLA-C alleles. Several of the top co-occurrence clusters appeared to be linked to parvovirus B19, influenza, CMV and Epstein-Barr virus, according to a later analysis. For the cohort, immune exposure information was limited to CMV serostatus. In an earlier analysis of several hundred of the donors, most TCR beta V segments were observed in productive rearrangements about 90% or about 30% of the time, broadly matching IMGT annotations. A total of fewer than 200 TCR beta chains were listed by the study as associated with cytomegalovirus. Correlated functional status among segregating V segments might be attributable to linkage disequilibrium, but an unknown experimental factor could not be ruled out. In a later analysis, over 15,000 TCR beta sequences were associated with specific HLA alleles at a false discovery rate of 0.05. When HLA alleles, especially DR and DQ, strongly co-occurred, attributing TCR associations to individual alleles was difficult. A few of the identified cytomegalovirus-associated TCR beta chains were confirmed in vitro to be specific for cytomegalovirus antigens. Because counts were too low, roughly 17 rarely observed V segments, including chromosome 9 orphons, were left out of the earlier analysis of a few hundred of the donors. The classifier was reported to diagnose cytomegalovirus status with high specificity and sensitivity in both the original and validation cohorts. The authors suggested that the approach could potentially be generalized to other disease states and immunological phenotypes. In a later analysis, HLA-associated TCR beta chains showed more clonal expansion and lower generation probabilities than non-associated chains that were equally common. A later genetic analysis associated a missense DCLRE1C variant with V-gene and J-gene trimming of TCR beta chains, and an independent cohort replicated the association. The sequencing pipeline was judged likely to have produced a cluster of highly shared sequence variants as a technical artifact. Across donors, most TCR sequences were observed very rarely, whereas some public TCRs were present in many individuals. Because some donors lacked HLA typing at each locus, the association tests relied only on the typed subset. This cohort had only TCR beta chains sequenced, and the lack of alpha or paired-chain data limited which features could be detected. A further reported finding was that TCR beta sequences accurately predicted the HLA-A and HLA-B alleles for most subjects in the first cohort. A later genetic analysis reported fewer N-insertions in productive TCRs among donors in an Asian-associated ancestry cluster than the roughly 650-donor mean. A later analysis found that most CMV-associated TCR beta chains appeared HLA-restricted, with HLA associations seemingly driven largely by CMV exposure.

In total, around 600 healthy bone marrow donors made up the cohort. Cohort members were all nominally healthy when sampled, although unrecorded immune exposures were likely present. The donor tested CMV seronegative and was one of the 352 seronegative cohort members. A peripheral blood sample was provided by each donor, and peripheral blood mononuclear cells were used for TCR beta sequencing. Genomic DNA extraction from the blood cell samples was performed with the Qiagen DNeasy Blood Extraction Kit. The sequence came from a woman aged 45-59 years in good health and CMV-seronegative. Sequencing was done on a sample of PBMCs.

The DNA is as follows: TGTGCCAGCAGCTCCCGGGACTATTTAGATACGCAGTATTTT. This translates into CASSSRDYLDTQYF. This chain joins TRBV11-3 to TRBJ2-3; 7 central nucleotides agree with TRBD2. Reading from cysteine to phenylalanine, the CDR3 counts 14 amino acids. Kept here is only the CDR3 DNA, which spans 42 bases and is read in frame from base 1. The junction shows trimming of 4 bases on V and 5 bases on J, and the gene matches do not reach 6 bases of it. Looking up the germline V gene yields CDR1 SGHNT and CDR2 YENEEA.